These T cell receptor beta chains were read from a single sample in a study of response to subunit inactivated influenza vaccine. Using its own MiXCR run on the RT-PCR reads, TCRdb lists one record per CDR3 protein. The sample shows some 300,000 distinct CDR3 sequences, about 20% of them seen only once. The sequencing here drew on PBMCs from blood, taken less than 22 months after vaccination. The source of these receptors is a man aged 50 to 75 who received an inactivated influenza vaccine. The CDR3 runs from the conserved cysteine through the conserved F or W. Fields, in order: J gene, CDR3 length, clone size, D gene, V gene, CDR3 protein, CDR3 DNA. The D gene is left open where the match is weak. Not every row has a clone size; where given, it reads once, few, many or a size class.

j_gene: TRBJ1-3; len: 13; abundance: few; d_gene: NA; v_gene: TRBV4-2; CDR3aa: CASSQDGGRFLYF; CDR3nt: TGTGCCAGCAGCCAAGACGGGGGCCGCTTCCTATATTTT
j_gene: TRBJ1-2; len: 15; abundance: NA; d_gene: NA; v_gene: TRBV3-1; CDR3aa: CASSPPQRGVGGYTF; CDR3nt: TGTGCCAGCAGCCCACCCCAAAGGGGGGTTGGCGGCTACACCTTC
j_gene: TRBJ2-1; len: 12; abundance: few; d_gene: TRBD1; v_gene: TRBV24-1; CDR3aa: CATRTGANEQFF; CDR3nt: TGTGCCACTCGGACAGGGGCCAATGAGCAGTTCTTC
j_gene: TRBJ2-7; len: 17; abundance: NA; d_gene: TRBD2; v_gene: TRBV5-1; CDR3aa: CASSLEVTSRSGYEQYF; CDR3nt: TGCGCCAGCAGCTTGGAGGTGACTAGCCGATCGGGCTACGAGCAGTACTTC
j_gene: TRBJ2-4; len: 12; abundance: few; d_gene: NA; v_gene: TRBV20-1; CDR3aa: CSARDAVEFFYF; CDR3nt: TGCAGTGCTAGAGATGCGGTAGAATTTTTTTACTTC
j_gene: TRBJ1-1; len: 18; abundance: few; d_gene: NA; v_gene: TRBV29-1; CDR3aa: CSVRKPAGASGMNTEAFF; CDR3nt: TGCAGCGTGCGAAAGCCCGCGGGAGCGAGCGGCATGAACACTGAAGCTTTCTTT
j_gene: TRBJ1-1; len: 14; abundance: many; d_gene: NA; v_gene: TRBV4-2; CDR3aa: CASSQAGVNTEAFF; CDR3nt: TGTGCCAGCAGCCAAGCGGGGGTGAACACTGAAGCTTTCTTT
j_gene: TRBJ1-2; len: 13; abundance: NA; d_gene: TRBD1; v_gene: TRBV29-1; CDR3aa: CSVGTGDGYGYTF; CDR3nt: TGCAGCGTTGGGACAGGGGATGGCTATGGCTACACCTTC
j_gene: TRBJ2-5; len: 15; abundance: NA; d_gene: TRBD2; v_gene: TRBV4-3; CDR3aa: CASSHGTSVEETQYF; CDR3nt: TGCGCCAGCAGCCACGGGACTAGCGTTGAAGAGACCCAGTACTTC
j_gene: TRBJ1-2; len: 16; abundance: NA; d_gene: NA; v_gene: TRBV10-3; CDR3aa: CAISESGLGNHYGYTF; CDR3nt: TGTGCCATCAGTGAGTCAGGTCTGGGGAACCACTATGGCTACACCTTC
j_gene: TRBJ1-2; len: 16; abundance: NA; d_gene: TRBD1; v_gene: TRBV7-9; CDR3aa: CASSRLDRGSGYGYTF; CDR3nt: TGTGCCAGCAGCCGACTAGACAGGGGTTCGGGCTATGGCTACACCTTC
j_gene: TRBJ1-1; len: 13; abundance: NA; d_gene: NA; v_gene: TRBV7-3; CDR3aa: CASSNRRDTEAFF; CDR3nt: TGTGCCAGCAGCAACAGAAGGGACACTGAAGCTTTCTTT
j_gene: TRBJ2-7; len: 15; abundance: few; d_gene: TRBD1; v_gene: TRBV3-1; CDR3aa: CASSQTWDRAHEQYF; CDR3nt: TGTGCCAGCAGCCAAACGTGGGACAGGGCCCACGAGCAGTACTTC
j_gene: TRBJ2-7; len: 19; abundance: NA; d_gene: TRBD2; v_gene: TRBV6-2/TRBV6-3; CDR3aa: CASSYAPTIAGVLTYEQYF; CDR3nt: TGTGCCAGCAGTTACGCGCCGACCATAGCGGGGGTCCTGACCTACGAGCAGTACTTC
j_gene: TRBJ1-5; len: 15; abundance: many; d_gene: NA; v_gene: TRBV10-3; CDR3aa: CAISESGGDNQPQHF; CDR3nt: TGTGCCATCAGTGAGTCCGGAGGGGACAATCAGCCCCAGCATTTT
j_gene: TRBJ1-3; len: 14; abundance: many; d_gene: NA; v_gene: TRBV29-1; CDR3aa: CSAQDGGTGNTIYF; CDR3nt: TGCAGCGCTCAGGACGGGGGAACTGGAAACACCATATATTTT
j_gene: TRBJ2-2; len: 14; abundance: few; d_gene: NA; v_gene: TRBV13; CDR3aa: CASSFNGRTGELFF; CDR3nt: TGTGCCAGCAGCTTTAACGGACGCACCGGGGAGCTGTTTTTT
j_gene: TRBJ2-3; len: 14; abundance: NA; d_gene: NA; v_gene: TRBV19; CDR3aa: CASSIRTVTDTQYF; CDR3nt: TGTGCCAGTAGTATTCGGACAGTCACAGATACGCAGTATTTT
j_gene: TRBJ2-1; len: 15; abundance: few; d_gene: NA; v_gene: TRBV2; CDR3aa: CASSAGGFDYNEQFF; CDR3nt: TGTGCCAGCAGTGCCGGCGGGTTTGACTACAATGAGCAGTTCTTC
j_gene: TRBJ1-6; len: 16; abundance: NA; d_gene: TRBD1; v_gene: TRBV20-1; CDR3aa: CSLYQAGTGGRSPLHF; CDR3nt: TGCAGTTTATACCAGGCCGGGACAGGGGGCCGGTCACCCCTCCACTTT
j_gene: TRBJ1-2; len: 14; abundance: many; d_gene: NA; v_gene: TRBV7-2; CDR3aa: CASSITRLTYGYTF; CDR3nt: TGTGCCAGCAGCATCACTAGGCTCACCTATGGCTACACCTTC
j_gene: TRBJ2-2; len: 16; abundance: NA; d_gene: TRBD1; v_gene: TRBV12-3/TRBV12-4; CDR3aa: CVSRQTGGLNTGELFF; CDR3nt: TGTGTCAGCAGGCAAACAGGGGGGTTAAACACCGGGGAGCTGTTTTTT
j_gene: TRBJ2-5; len: 13; abundance: NA; d_gene: NA; v_gene: TRBV25-1; CDR3aa: CASSLGPPETQYF; CDR3nt: TGTGCCAGCAGTCTAGGGCCCCCGGAGACCCAGTACTTC
j_gene: TRBJ2-6; len: 15; abundance: NA; d_gene: NA; v_gene: TRBV10-3; CDR3aa: CAISASERAANVLTF; CDR3nt: TGTGCCATCAGTGCCTCTGAGCGAGCGGCCAACGTCCTGACTTTC
j_gene: TRBJ1-2; len: 14; abundance: NA; d_gene: TRBD1; v_gene: TRBV5-1; CDR3aa: CASSLGQGASVHTF; CDR3nt: TGCGCCAGCAGCTTGGGACAGGGGGCTTCCGTACACACCTTC
j_gene: TRBJ1-1; len: 13; abundance: many; d_gene: TRBD1; v_gene: TRBV12-3/TRBV12-4; CDR3aa: CAGAEGTGKEAFF; CDR3nt: TGTGCCGGGGCAGAAGGGACAGGGAAAGAAGCTTTCTTT
j_gene: TRBJ1-2; len: 15; abundance: NA; d_gene: NA; v_gene: TRBV10-2; CDR3aa: CASSERVGVGYGYTF; CDR3nt: TGCGCCAGCAGTGAGCGAGTTGGGGTTGGGTATGGCTACACCTTC
j_gene: TRBJ1-4; len: 17; abundance: few; d_gene: NA; v_gene: TRBV7-2; CDR3aa: CASSLGYQGWTNEKLFF; CDR3nt: TGTGCCAGCAGCTTAGGTTACCAGGGTTGGACTAATGAAAAACTGTTTTTT
j_gene: TRBJ1-5; len: 14; abundance: few; d_gene: NA; v_gene: TRBV5-1; CDR3aa: CASSHGTMGQPQHF; CDR3nt: TGCGCCAGCAGCCACGGGACGATGGGGCAGCCCCAGCATTTT